The T cell receptor beta chain described here comes from a study of T-cell memory formation after mild COVID-19. Looking at the study overall: Across donors, TCR clusters were largely donor specific.

About this clonotype: Antigen: not known.

Notes on the study in general: A balance of CD4 and CD8 characterized clones contracting day 15 to 85, whereas later expanders leaned CD4+. Some clones that responded were present in memory (sampled pre-infection), which suggests cross-reactive memory joined. The CD4+ clones that contracted clustered mainly within CM and EM, and the CD8+ clones concentrated in EMRA.

One entry per CDR3 protein results from TCRdb running MiXCR on the 5' RACE reads. The sample gives some 130,000 distinct CDR3 sequences, 15% to 20% of which show up once; about 5% is in the top ten. This TCR was recovered from a man in his late teens or twenties who had mild COVID-19 (a few samples of this study predate the infection). Cell type and time point are not known. Sequences were obtained from PBMCs or a T cell subset sorted from them (not recorded which).

The CDR3 region is CASSPGILGGFTDTQYF. The CDR3, as DNA: TGCGCCAGCAGCCCCGGTATCCTGGGCGGTTTCACAGATACGCAGTATTTT. J is TRBJ2-3 and V is TRBV5-1, with D unclear. V lost 4 bases to trimming and J lost 2 bases, with 20 bases between them. This CDR3 has 17 residues. Germline V gives CDR1 SGHRS, CDR2 YFSETQ.